A single sample gave rise to the 19 T cell receptor beta chains below, sequenced in a study of blood T cell repertoires in COVID-19. Some clones are missing from TCRdb's copy, which holds only in-frame ones; the method was immunoSEQ multiplex PCR. The sample lists around 36,000 clones, approximately 78% occurring once. The sequencing input was peripheral blood. These receptors were collected from a man of 80 years or more with active or convalescent COVID-19.

The V gene is TRBV7-2, the J gene TRBJ2-1; a weak D match, TRBD2 (6 bases). V lost 5 bases and J 1 base, leaving 12 bases between the germline ends. Germline loops: CDR1 SGHTA, CDR2 FQGNSA. The CDR3 covers 15 residues. The CDR3 DNA is TGTGCCAGCAGCCGTAGCGGAGAATCCTACAATGAGCAGTTCTTC. Its translation is CASSRSGESYNEQFF.

V is TRBV29-1 and J is TRBJ2-7; perhaps TRBD2 as D (5 bases). Germline CDR1 reads SQVTM; CDR2 reads ANQGSEA. This CDR3 is 12 amino acids long. V was clipped by 6 bases and J by 9 bases, with 18 bases between them. The CDR3 DNA reads TGCAGCGTAGGCTCGGGATCCACGGTGCAGTACTTC. Translating it yields CSVGSGSTVQYF.

This clone was seen once. V usage is TRBV5-1 and J usage is TRBJ1-2; no firm D call. Trimming took off 0 bases at V and 0 bases at J, with 9 bases between the two ends. Germline CDR1 is SGHRS and CDR2 is YFSETQ. The CDR3 runs 15 residues. CDR3 region: CASSLATSANYGYTF. CDR3 nucleotide sequence: TGCGCCAGCAGCTTGGCAACTAGCGCTAACTATGGCTACACCTTC.

The chain has TRBV30 and TRBJ1-2, with D possibly being TRBD1 (5 bases). The germline V gene encodes CDR1 GTSNPN and CDR2 SVGIG (reference sequence). The CDR3 extends over 13 amino acids. Between the trimmed V and J ends, which lost 3 bases and 7 bases, there was a span of 15 bases. Here the CDR3 DNA reads TGTGCCTGGAGGGGGCGCCGGGAGAGTGGCTACACCTTC. Translated, it gives CAWRGRRESGYTF.

The chain has TRBV7-6 and TRBJ1-2, with TRBD1 identical over 7 bases. The CDR3 loop spans 15 amino acids. V shed 2 bases, J shed 2 bases, and the junction held 5 bases outside the gene matches. Germline V gene lookup returns CDR1 SGHVS and CDR2 FNYEAQ. The CDR3: CASSLSIQGNYGYTF. In nucleotides, the CDR3 is TGTGCCAGCAGCTTATCGATACAGGGGAACTATGGCTACACCTTC.

The rearrangement uses TRBV28 and TRBJ1-6, with TRBD1 matching over 11 bases. Per the germline V gene, CDR1 is MDHEN and CDR2 is SYDVKM. V dropped 6 bases and J dropped 9; count of bases not matched to a gene: 10. This CDR3 comprises 16 residues. In DNA form, the CDR3 reads TGTGCCAGCAGCACTGCCGCGGGACAGGGGGTTTCACCCCTCCACTTT. Amino acid sequence: CASSTAAGQGVSPLHF.

The J gene is TRBJ2-2, the V gene TRBV10-3; 7 positions agree with TRBD1. The CDR3 covers 14 residues. The germline CDR1 and CDR2 sequences are ENHRY and SYGVKD. The V segment lost 7 bases and the J segment 1 base; nucleotides outside the gene matches: 3. CDR3 sequence reads: CAIMGDRNTGELFF. CDR3 bases: TGTGCCATCATGGGGGACAGGAACACCGGGGAGCTGTTTTTT.

The chain has TRBV2 and TRBJ1-2; 8 bases fit TRBD1. V gave up 9 bases and J gave up 4 bases; unmatched junction bases: 16. Germline loops: CDR1 SNHLY, CDR2 FYNNEI. The CDR3 contains 16 residues. In DNA form, the CDR3 reads TGTGCCAGTAAGAGGACAGGGCAATCCGTTCCCTATGGCTACACCTTC. Its protein product is CASKRTGQSVPYGYTF.

This clone was detected only once. V and J are TRBV27 and TRBJ2-5, with 11 bases lining up with TRBD2. Germline CDR1 is MNHEY and CDR2 is SMNVEV (reference sequence). V dropped 6 bases and J dropped 5; count of bases not matched to a gene: 8. The CDR3 runs to 15 residues. The CDR3 is CASRISGRGGETQYF. The CDR3 nucleotides are TGTGCCAGCAGGATTAGCGGGAGGGGGGGGGAGACCCAGTACTTC.

V usage is TRBV6-5 and J usage is TRBJ2-1; 8 nucleotides agree with TRBD1. The V and J ends lost 6 bases and 0 bases, in that order; junction bases with no gene match: 4. The germline V gene encodes CDR1 MNHEY and CDR2 SVGAGI. CDR3 size: 15 residues. The DNA of the CDR3 is TGTGCCAGCAGGGTGGGACAGGCCTCCTACAATGAGCAGTTCTTC. Translated, it gives CASRVGQASYNEQFF.

The J gene is TRBJ2-2, the V gene TRBV4-2, with 12 bases that match TRBD1. The germline CDR1 and CDR2 sequences are LGHNA and YNFKEQ. V dropped 3 bases and J dropped 5; count of bases not matched to a gene: 7. CDR3 size: 17 residues. Here the CDR3 DNA reads TGTGCCAGCAGCCAGGCTTGGGGACAGGGGGCAACCGGGGAGCTGTTTTTT. It translates to CASSQAWGQGATGELFF.

The chain combines TRBV18 with TRBJ2-7; 12 nucleotides agree with TRBD1. This CDR3 is built from 15 residues. V lost 8 bases, J lost 2 bases, and 7 bases stayed unmatched. CDR1 is KGHSH, CDR2 LQKENI, per germline. The CDR3 loop reads CASRRGTGGAYEQYF. CDR3 DNA: TGTGCCAGCCGCCGCGGGACAGGGGGCGCCTACGAGCAGTACTTC.

This clone was observed a handful of times. The CDR3 here is CASTLTGEGYTF. The CDR3 DNA sequence: TGTGCCAGCACTCTGACAGGGGAAGGCTACACCTTC. The chain couples TRBV28 to TRBJ1-2, with 8 bases identical to TRBD1. Germline V gene data show CDR1 as MDHEN and CDR2 as SYDVKM. This CDR3 region has 12 residues. V lost 7 bases, J lost 8 bases, and 6 bases stayed unmatched.

The chain uses TRBV19 and TRBJ1-2, with a tentative D call TRBD1 (5 bases). CDR3 length equals 15 residues. The germline V gene has CDR1 LNHDA and CDR2 SQIVND (reference sequence). The V and J ends lost 4 bases and 4 bases respectively, with 16 bases between them. Here the CDR3 reads CASSTLRGYLYGYTF. The CDR3 DNA reads as TGTGCCAGTAGTACGTTGCGGGGGTACCTCTATGGCTACACCTTC. The full variable domain, completed using reference TRBV19 and TRBJ1-2, is DGGITQSPKYLFRKEGQNVTLSCEQNLNHDAMYWYRQDPGQGLRLIYYSQIVNDFQKGDIAEGYSVSREKKESFPLTVTSAQKNPTAFYLCASSTLRGYLYGYTFGSGTRLTVV.

V usage is TRBV9 and J usage is TRBJ1-3, with D perhaps TRBD1 (6 bases). The V gene's germline CDR1 is SGDLS and CDR2 YYNGEE. CDR3 length: 15 amino acids. Trimming took 0 bases from V and 4 from J, leaving 11 bases between them. DNA for the CDR3: TGTGCCAGCAGCGTAGACAGGGTGGCGGGAAACACCATATATTTT. Protein product: CASSVDRVAGNTIYF.

This chain uses TRBV29-1 with TRBJ2-7, with a weak D call TRBD1 (5 bases). Germline assignment: CDR1 SQVTM and CDR2 ANQGSEA. The CDR3 sequence is 11 residues long. V was clipped by 1 base and J by 4 bases, with 5 bases between them. The CDR3 loop reads CSVEGQYEQYF. CDR3 DNA sequence: TGCAGCGTTGAAGGACAGTACGAGCAGTACTTC.

V is TRBV2 and J is TRBJ2-1, with TRBD2 matching 14 bases. Germline V lookup: CDR1 SNHLY, CDR2 FYNNEI. V shed 5 bases and J 0 bases; nucleotides not matched to a gene: 12. The CDR3 runs 20 residues. In DNA, the CDR3 is TGTGCCAGCAGTACAATAAGGGGACTAGCGGGAGCGAGCTCCTACAATGAGCAGTTCTTC. It specifies CASSTIRGLAGASSYNEQFF.

The chain combines TRBV28 with TRBJ2-5; TRBD1 might be the D (6 bases). CDR3 size: 13 residues. Trimming took off 4 bases at V and 5 bases at J, with 11 bases between the two ends. CDR1 and CDR2 (germline): MDHEN, SYDVKM. CDR3 in DNA: TGTGCCAGCAGTTACAGGGTTGGTGAGACCCAGTACTTC. Its protein product is CASSYRVGETQYF.

This rearrangement joins TRBV4-2 to TRBJ2-1, with 15 bases matching TRBD2. The CDR3 is 15 residues long. Germline V gives CDR1 LGHNA, CDR2 YNFKEQ. Germline trimming cut 4 bases from V and 7 bases from J; bases unmatched to any gene: 2. This chain's CDR3 is CASSRGTSGRNEQFF. CDR3 sequence (DNA): TGTGCCAGCAGCCGAGGGACTAGCGGGAGGAATGAGCAGTTCTTC.